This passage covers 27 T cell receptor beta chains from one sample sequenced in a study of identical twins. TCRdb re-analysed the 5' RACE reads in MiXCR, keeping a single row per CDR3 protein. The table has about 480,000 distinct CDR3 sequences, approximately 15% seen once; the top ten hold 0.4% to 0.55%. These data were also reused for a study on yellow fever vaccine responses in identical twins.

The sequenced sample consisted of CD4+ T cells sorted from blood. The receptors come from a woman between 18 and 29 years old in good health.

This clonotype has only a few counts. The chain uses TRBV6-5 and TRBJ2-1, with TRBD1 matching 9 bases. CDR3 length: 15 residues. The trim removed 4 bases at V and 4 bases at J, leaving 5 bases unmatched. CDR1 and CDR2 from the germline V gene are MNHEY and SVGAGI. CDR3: CASSSGDRVYNEQFF. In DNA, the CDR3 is TGTGCCAGCAGTTCGGGGGACAGGGTGTACAATGAGCAGTTCTTC.

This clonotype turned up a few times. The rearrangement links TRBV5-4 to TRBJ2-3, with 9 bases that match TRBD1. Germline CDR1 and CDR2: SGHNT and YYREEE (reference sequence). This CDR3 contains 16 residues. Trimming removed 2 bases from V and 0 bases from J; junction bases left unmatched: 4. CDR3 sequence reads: CASSLLDRGSTDTQYF. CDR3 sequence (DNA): TGTGCCAGCAGCTTACTCGACAGGGGGAGCACAGATACGCAGTATTTT.

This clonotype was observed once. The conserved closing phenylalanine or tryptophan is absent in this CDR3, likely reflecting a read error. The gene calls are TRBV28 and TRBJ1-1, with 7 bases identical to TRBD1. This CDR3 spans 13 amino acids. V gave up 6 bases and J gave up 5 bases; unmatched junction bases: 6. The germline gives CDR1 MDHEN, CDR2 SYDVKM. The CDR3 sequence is CASRETGWTEAFL. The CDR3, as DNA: TGTGCCAGCAGGGAGACAGGGTGGACTGAAGCTTTCTTG.

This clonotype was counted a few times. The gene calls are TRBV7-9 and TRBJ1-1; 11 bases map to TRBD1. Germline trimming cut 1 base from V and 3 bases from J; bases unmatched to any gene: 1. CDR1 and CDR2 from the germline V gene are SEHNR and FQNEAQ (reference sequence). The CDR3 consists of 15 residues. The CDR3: CASSLGTGGHTEAFF. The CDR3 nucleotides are TGTGCCAGCAGCTTAGGGACAGGGGGCCACACTGAAGCTTTCTTT.

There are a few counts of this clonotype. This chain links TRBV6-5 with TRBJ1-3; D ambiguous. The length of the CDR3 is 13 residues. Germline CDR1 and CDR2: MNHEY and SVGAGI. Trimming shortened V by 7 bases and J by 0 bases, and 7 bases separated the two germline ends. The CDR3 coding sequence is TGTGCCAGCATCCCAGGCTCTGGAAACACCATATATTTT. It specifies CASIPGSGNTIYF.

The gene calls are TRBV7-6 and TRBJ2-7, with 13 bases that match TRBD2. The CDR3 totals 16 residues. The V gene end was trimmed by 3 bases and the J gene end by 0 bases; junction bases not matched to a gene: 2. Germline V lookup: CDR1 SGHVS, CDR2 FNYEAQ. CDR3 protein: CASSLTSGGPSYEQYF. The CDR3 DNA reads TGTGCCAGCAGCTTGACTAGCGGGGGGCCCTCCTACGAGCAGTACTTC.

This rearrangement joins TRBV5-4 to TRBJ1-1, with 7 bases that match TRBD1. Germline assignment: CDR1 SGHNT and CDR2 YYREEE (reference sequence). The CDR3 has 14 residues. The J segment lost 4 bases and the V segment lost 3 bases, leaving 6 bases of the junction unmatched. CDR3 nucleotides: TGTGCCAGCAGCTCGACCGACAGGGCCACTGAAGCTTTCTTT. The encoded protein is CASSSTDRATEAFF.

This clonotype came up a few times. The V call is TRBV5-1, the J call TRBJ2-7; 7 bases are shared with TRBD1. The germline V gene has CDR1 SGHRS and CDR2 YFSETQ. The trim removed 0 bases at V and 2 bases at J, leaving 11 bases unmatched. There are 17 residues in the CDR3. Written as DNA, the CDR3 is TGCGCCAGCAGCTTGGCCGTCATGGCAGGGGGTACCTACGAGCAGTACTTC. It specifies CASSLAVMAGGTYEQYF. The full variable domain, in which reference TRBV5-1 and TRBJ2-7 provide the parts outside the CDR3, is KAGVTQTPRYLIKTRGQQVTLSCSPISGHRSVSWYQQTPGQGLQFLFEYFSETQRNKGNFPGRFSGRQFSNSRSEMNVSTLELGDSALYLCASSLAVMAGGTYEQYFGPGTRLTVT.

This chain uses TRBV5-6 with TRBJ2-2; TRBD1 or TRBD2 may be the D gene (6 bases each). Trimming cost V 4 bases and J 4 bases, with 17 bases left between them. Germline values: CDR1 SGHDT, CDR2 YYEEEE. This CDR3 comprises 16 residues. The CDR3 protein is CASSRPAGGGTGELFF. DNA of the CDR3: TGTGCCAGCAGCCGACCAGCCGGAGGGGGCACCGGGGAGCTGTTTTTT. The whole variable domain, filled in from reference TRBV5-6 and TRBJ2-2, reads DAGVTQSPTHLIKTRGQQVTLRCSPKSGHDTVSWYQQALGQGPQFIFQYYEEEERQRGNFPDRFSGHQFPNYSSELNVNALLLGDSALYLCASSRPAGGGTGELFFGEGSRLTVL.

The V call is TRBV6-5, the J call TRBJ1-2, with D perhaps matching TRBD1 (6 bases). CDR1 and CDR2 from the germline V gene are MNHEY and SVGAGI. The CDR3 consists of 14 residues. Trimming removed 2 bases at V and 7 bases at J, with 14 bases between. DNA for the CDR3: TGTGCCAGCAGTTACAGGTCGGGGACACTTGGCTACACCTTC. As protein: CASSYRSGTLGYTF.

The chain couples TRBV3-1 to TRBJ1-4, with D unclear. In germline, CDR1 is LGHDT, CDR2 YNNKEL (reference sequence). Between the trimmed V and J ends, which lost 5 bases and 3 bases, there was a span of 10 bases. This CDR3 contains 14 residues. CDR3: CASSYRTPNEKLFF. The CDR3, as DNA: TGTGCCAGCAGCTACCGGACTCCTAATGAAAAACTGTTTTTT.

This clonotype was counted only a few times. The chain's CDR3 is CASSYPGQVLSEQYF. DNA for the CDR3: TGTGCCAGCAGTTATCCGGGACAGGTGCTCTCCGAGCAGTACTTC. The chain combines TRBV28 with TRBJ2-7; 8 nucleotides match TRBD1. The V gene end was trimmed by 4 bases and the J gene end by 6 bases; junction bases not matched to a gene: 11. This CDR3 is built from 15 residues. Germline loops: CDR1 MDHEN, CDR2 SYDVKM. Complete variable domain (other parts from reference TRBV28 and TRBJ2-7): DVKVTQSSRYLVKRTGEKVFLECVQDMDHENMFWYRQDPGLGLRLIYFSYDVKMKEKGDIPEGYSVSREKKERFSLILESASTNQTSMYLCASSYPGQVLSEQYFGPGTRLTVT.

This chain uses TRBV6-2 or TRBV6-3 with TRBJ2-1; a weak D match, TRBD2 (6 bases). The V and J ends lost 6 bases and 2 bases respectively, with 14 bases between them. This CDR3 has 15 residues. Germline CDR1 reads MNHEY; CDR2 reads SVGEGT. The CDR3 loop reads CASRPGTAPYNEQFF. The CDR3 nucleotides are TGTGCCAGCAGGCCCGGGACTGCACCCTACAATGAGCAGTTCTTC.

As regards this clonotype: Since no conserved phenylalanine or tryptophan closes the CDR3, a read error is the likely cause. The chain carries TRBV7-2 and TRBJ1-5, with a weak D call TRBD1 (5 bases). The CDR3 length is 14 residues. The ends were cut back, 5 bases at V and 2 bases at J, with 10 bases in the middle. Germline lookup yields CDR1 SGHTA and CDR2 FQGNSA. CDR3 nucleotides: TGTGCCAGCAGCATTGGGGGGGGCAATCAGCCCCAGCATCTT. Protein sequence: CASSIGGGNQPQHL.

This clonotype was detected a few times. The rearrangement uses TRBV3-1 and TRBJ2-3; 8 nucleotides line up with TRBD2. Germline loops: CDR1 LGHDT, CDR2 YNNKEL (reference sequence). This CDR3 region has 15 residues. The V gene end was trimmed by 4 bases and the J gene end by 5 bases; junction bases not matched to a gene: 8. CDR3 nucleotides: TGTGCCAGCAGCCCTAGCGGGCGAGGGGAAGATACGCAGTATTTT. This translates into CASSPSGRGEDTQYF.

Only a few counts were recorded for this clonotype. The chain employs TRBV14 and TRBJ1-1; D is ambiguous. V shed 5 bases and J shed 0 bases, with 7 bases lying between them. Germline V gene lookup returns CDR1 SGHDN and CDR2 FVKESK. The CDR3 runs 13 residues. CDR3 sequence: CASSSILNTEAFF. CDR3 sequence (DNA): TGTGCCAGCAGCTCGATCTTGAACACTGAAGCTTTCTTT.

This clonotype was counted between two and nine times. In nucleotides, the CDR3 is TGCAGCGTTCTGGCGGGAACCTCTGGGGCCAACGTCCTGACTTTC. This codes for CSVLAGTSGANVLTF. The chain links TRBV29-1 to TRBJ2-6, with D perhaps matching TRBD2 (6 bases). With 5 bases removed from V and 0 bases from J, the gap between germline ends came to 11 bases. CDR1 and CDR2 (germline): SQVTM, ANQGSEA. CDR3 size: 15 residues.

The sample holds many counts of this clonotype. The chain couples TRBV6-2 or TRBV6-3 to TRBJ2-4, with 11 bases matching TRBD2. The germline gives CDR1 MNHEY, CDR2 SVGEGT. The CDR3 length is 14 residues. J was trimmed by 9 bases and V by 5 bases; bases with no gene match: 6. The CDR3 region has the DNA TGTGCCAGCAGTCCCTCCGGGACTAGCGGCATTCAGTACTTC. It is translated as CASSPSGTSGIQYF.

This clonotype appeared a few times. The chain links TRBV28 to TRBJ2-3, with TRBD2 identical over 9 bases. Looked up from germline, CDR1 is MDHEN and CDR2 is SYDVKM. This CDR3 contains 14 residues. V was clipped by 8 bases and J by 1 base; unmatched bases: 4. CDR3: CASRAGGRTDTQYF. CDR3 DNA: TGTGCCAGCCGAGCGGGAGGTCGCACAGATACGCAGTATTTT.

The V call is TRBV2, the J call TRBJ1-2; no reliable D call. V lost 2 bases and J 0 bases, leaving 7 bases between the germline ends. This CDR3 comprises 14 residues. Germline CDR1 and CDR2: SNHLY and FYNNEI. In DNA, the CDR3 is TGTGCCAGCAGTGAATCCAGAACTAACTATGGCTACACCTTC. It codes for CASSESRTNYGYTF.

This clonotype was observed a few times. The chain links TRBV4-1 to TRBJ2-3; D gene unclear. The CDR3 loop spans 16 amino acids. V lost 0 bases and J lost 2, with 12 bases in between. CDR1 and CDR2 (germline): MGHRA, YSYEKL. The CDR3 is CASSQDPKGYTDTQYF. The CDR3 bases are TGCGCCAGCAGCCAAGATCCCAAGGGCTACACAGATACGCAGTATTTT.

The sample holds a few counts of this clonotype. The CDR3 loop is CASSFRDRVNQPQHF. The CDR3 DNA sequence: TGTGCCAGCAGTTTCCGGGACAGGGTGAATCAGCCCCAGCATTTT. This sequence joins TRBV12-3 or TRBV12-4 and TRBJ1-5, with 9 bases identical to TRBD1. The CDR3 totals 15 residues. J lost 4 bases, V lost 3 bases, and 4 bases had no gene match.

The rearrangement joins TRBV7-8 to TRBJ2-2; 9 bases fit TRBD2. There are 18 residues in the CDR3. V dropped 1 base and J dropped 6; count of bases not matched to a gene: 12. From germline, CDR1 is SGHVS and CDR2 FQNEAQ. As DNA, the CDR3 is TGTGCCAGCAGCTTAGAGGGTAGCGGGAGAAGAATGGCCGGGGAGCTGTTTTTT. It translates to CASSLEGSGRRMAGELFF.

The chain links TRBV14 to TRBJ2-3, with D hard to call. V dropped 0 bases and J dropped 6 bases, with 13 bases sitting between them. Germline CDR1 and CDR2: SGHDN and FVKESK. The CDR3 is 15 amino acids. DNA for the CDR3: TGTGCCAGCAGCCAAGATTTTCGGTCCGGGGATACGCAGTATTTT. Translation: CASSQDFRSGDTQYF. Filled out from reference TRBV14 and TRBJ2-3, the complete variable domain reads EAGVTQFPSHSVIEKGQTVTLRCDPISGHDNLYWYRRVMGKEIKFLLHFVKESKQDESGMPNNRFLAERTGGTYSTLKVQPAELEDSGVYFCASSQDFRSGDTQYFGPGTRLTVL.

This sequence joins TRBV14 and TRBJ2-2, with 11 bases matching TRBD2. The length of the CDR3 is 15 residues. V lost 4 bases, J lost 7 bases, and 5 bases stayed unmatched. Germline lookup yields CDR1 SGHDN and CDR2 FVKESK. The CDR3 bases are TGTGCCAGCAGCCTGCTAGCGGGAGGTTACGGGGAGCTGTTTTTT. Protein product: CASSLLAGGYGELFF.

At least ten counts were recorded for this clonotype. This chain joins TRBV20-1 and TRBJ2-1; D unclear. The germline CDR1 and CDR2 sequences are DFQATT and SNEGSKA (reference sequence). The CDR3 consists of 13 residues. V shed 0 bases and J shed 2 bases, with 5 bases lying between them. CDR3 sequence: CSARDAPYNEQFF. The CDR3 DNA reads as TGCAGTGCTAGAGATGCCCCCTACAATGAGCAGTTCTTC.

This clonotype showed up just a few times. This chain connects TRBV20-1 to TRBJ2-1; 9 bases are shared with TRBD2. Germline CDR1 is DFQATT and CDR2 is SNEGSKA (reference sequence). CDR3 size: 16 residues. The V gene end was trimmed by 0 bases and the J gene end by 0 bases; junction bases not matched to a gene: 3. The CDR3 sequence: CSARELAGFSYNEQFF. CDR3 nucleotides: TGCAGTGCTAGAGAACTAGCGGGTTTCTCCTACAATGAGCAGTTCTTC.